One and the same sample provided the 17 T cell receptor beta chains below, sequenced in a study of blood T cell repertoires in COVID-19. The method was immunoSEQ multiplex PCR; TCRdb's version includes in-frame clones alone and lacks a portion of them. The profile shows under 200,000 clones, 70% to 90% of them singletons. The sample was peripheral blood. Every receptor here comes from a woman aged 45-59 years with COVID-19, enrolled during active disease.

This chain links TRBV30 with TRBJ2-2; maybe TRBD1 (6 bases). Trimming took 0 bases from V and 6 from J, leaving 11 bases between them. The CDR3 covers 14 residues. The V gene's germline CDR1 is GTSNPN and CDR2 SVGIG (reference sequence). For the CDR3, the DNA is TGTGCCTGGAGTGTATCCGGGACATCCGGGGAGCTGTTTTTT. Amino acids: CAWSVSGTSGELFF.

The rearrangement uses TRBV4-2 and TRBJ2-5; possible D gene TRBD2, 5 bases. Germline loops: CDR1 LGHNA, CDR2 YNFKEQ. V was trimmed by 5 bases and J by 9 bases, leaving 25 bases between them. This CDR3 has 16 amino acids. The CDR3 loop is CASSASGKGFPGSQYF. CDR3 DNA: TGTGCCAGCAGCGCTAGTGGGAAGGGCTTCCCGGGGTCCCAGTACTTC.

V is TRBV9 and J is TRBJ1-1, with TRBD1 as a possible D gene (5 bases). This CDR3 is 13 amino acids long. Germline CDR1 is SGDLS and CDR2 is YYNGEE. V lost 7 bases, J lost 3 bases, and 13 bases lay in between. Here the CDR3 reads CASDGGVDTEAFF. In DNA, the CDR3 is TGTGCCAGCGACGGGGGGGTTGACACTGAAGCTTTCTTT.

The DNA of the CDR3 is TGTGCCAGCAGCCAAGTGGGACTAGCGCCAAGCACAGATACGCAGTATTTT. The encoded protein is CASSQVGLAPSTDTQYF. V gene TRBV3-1 (or the pseudogene TRBV3-2) combines with J gene TRBJ2-3; 10 nucleotides align to TRBD2. CDR1 LGHDT and CDR2 YNNKEL come from the germline V gene (reference sequence). V lost 1 base, J lost 0 bases, and 4 bases stayed unmatched. This CDR3 comprises 17 residues.

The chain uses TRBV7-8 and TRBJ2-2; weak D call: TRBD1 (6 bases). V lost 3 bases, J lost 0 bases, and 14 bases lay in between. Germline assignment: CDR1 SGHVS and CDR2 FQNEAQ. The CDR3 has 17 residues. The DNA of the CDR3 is TGTGCCAGCAGCTTTACAGGGTCGGTCGCGAACACCGGGGAGCTGTTTTTT. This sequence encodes CASSFTGSVANTGELFF.

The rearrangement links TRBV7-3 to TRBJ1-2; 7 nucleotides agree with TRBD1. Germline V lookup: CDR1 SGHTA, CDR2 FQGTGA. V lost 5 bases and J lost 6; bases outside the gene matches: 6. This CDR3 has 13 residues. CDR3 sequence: CASSPGTADGYTF. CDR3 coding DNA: TGTGCCAGCAGCCCGGGGACAGCGGATGGCTACACCTTC.

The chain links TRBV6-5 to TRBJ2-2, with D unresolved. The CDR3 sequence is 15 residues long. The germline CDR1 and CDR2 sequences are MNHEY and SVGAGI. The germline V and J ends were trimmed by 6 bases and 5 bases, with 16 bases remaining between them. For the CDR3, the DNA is TGTGCCAGCAGCTACCCCCGCGTCCGGACCGGGGAGCTGTTTTTT. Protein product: CASSYPRVRTGELFF.

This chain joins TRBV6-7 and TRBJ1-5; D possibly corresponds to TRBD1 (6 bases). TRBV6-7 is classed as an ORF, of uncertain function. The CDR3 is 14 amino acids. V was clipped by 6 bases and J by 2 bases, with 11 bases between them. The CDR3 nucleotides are TGTGCCAGCAGGCTGACAGGAGGCAATCAGCCCCAGCATTTT. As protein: CASRLTGGNQPQHF.

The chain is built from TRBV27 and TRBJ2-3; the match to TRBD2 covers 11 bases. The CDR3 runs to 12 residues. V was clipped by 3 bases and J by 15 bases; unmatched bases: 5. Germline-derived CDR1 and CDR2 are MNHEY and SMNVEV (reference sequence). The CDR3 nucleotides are TGTGCCAGCAGTTTTAGCGGGGGGGCCCAATATTTT. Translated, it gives CASSFSGGAQYF.

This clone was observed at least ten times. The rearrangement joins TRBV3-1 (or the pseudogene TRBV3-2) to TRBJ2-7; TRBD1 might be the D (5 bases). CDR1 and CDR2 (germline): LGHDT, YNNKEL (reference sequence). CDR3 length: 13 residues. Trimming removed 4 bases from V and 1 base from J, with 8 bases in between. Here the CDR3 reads CASSRSGSYEQYF. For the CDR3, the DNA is TGTGCCAGCAGCCGATCAGGGTCCTACGAGCAGTACTTC.

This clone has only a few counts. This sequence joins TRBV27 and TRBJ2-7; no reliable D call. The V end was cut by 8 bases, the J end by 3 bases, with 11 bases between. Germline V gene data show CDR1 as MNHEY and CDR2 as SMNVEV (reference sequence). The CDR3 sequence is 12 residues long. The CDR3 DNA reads TGTGCCAGCGGCGGCTATAGCTACGAGCAGTACTTC. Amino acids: CASGGYSYEQYF.

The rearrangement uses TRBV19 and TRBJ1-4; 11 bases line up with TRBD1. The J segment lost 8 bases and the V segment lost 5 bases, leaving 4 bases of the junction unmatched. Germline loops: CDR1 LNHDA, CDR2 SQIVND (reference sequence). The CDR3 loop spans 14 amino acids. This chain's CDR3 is CASSLGTGGEKLFF. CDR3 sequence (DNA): TGTGCCAGTAGTCTCGGGACAGGGGGAGAAAAACTGTTTTTT.

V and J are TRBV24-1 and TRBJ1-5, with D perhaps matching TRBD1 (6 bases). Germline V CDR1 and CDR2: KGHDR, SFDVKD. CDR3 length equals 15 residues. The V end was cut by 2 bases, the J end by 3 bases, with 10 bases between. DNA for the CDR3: TGTGCCACCAGTGATTGGACAGCAAACAATCAGCCCCAGCATTTT. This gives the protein CATSDWTANNQPQHF.

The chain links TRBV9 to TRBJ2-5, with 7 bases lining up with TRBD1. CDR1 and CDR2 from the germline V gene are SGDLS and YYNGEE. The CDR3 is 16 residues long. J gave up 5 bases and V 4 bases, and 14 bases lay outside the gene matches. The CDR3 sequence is CASSPADRPQGETQYF. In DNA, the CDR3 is TGTGCCAGCAGCCCGGCGGACAGGCCTCAAGGGGAGACCCAGTACTTC.

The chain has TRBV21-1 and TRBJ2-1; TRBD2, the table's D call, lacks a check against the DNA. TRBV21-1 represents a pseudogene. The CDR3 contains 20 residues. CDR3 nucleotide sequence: TGTGCCAGCAGCAAAGGAGGGAGGAAGACCGAGGGTACTCATTACAATGAGCAGTTCTTC. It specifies CASSKGGRKTEGTHYNEQFF.

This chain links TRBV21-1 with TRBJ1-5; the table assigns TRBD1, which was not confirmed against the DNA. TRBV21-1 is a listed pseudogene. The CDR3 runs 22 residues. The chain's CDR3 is CASSKVSGQGIKGSVSNQPQHF. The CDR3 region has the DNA TGTGCCAGCAGCAAAGTTTCCGGACAGGGGATTAAAGGATCGGTTAGCAATCAGCCCCAGCATTTT.

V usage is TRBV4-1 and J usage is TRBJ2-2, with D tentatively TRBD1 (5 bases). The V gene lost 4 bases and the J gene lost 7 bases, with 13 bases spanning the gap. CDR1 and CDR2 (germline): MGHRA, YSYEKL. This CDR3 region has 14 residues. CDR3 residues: CASSLAQGNGELFF. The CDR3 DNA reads TGCGCCAGCAGCCTCGCTCAGGGAAACGGGGAGCTGTTTTTT.